This T cell receptor (beta chain) was documented in a study of T cell repertoires in cytomegalovirus infection. One entry per CDR3 protein results from TCRdb running MiXCR on the reads. Seen here are 150,000 to 200,000 distinct CDR3 sequences, roughly 9.8% observed once, and the top ten hold roughly 4.8%. Deletions cut 2 bases from V and 4 bases from J, with 9 bases between. The germline V gene encodes CDR1 KGHSH and CDR2 LQKENI. The CDR3 length is 14 residues. J is TRBJ1-3 and V is TRBV18, with a possible D match to TRBD1 (5 bases). The receptor was isolated from a human donor in good health (CMV status not recorded). Some clones in this sample may be carry-over from other donors' samples. Sequencing used PBMCs. CDR3 in amino acids: CASSPNRNGNTIYF. The CDR3, as DNA: TGTGCCAGCTCACCAAACAGGAACGGAAACACCATATATTTT.